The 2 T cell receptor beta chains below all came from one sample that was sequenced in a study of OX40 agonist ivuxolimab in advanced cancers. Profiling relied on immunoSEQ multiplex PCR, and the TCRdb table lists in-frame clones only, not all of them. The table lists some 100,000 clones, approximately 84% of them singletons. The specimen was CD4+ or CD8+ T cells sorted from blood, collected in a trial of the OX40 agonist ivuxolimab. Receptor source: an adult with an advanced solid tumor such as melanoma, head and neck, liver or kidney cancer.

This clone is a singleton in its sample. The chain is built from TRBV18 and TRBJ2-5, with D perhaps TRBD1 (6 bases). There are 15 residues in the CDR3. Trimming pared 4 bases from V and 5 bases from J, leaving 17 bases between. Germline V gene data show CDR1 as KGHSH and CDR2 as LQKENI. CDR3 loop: CASSHPVRGVETQYF. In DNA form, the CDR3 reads TGTGCCAGCTCACACCCGGTCAGGGGAGTGGAGACCCAGTACTTC.

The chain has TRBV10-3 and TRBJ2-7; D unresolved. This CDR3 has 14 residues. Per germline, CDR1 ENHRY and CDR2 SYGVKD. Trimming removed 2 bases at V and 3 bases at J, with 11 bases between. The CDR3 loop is CAISELNSNYEQYF. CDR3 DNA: TGTGCCATCAGTGAGCTTAACAGTAACTACGAGCAGTACTTC.